Presented here are 4 T cell receptor beta chains from one specimen sequenced in a study of human T cells and chemical hapten exposure. Each CDR3 protein gets one entry after TCRdb re-called the RACE reads with MiXCR. The repertoire holds some 57,000 distinct CDR3 sequences, approximately 9.7% seen once, with 9.5% to 10% in the top ten. Time point of the sample: pre-sensitization, week 0. Treatment denoted: therapeutic diphenylcyclopropenone sensitization with weekly scalp DPC. Extraction yielded total RNA from whole blood (unfractionated). This specimen was whole blood, taken in connection with sensitization to the hapten diphenylcyclopropenone (DPC). These receptors came from a woman aged 25 to 39 with alopecia areata. Some clones in this sample may be carry-over from other donors' samples.

This rearrangement joins TRBV28 to TRBJ1-3; 10 bases are a match to TRBD1. CDR1 and CDR2 from the germline V gene are MDHEN and SYDVKM. The CDR3 extends over 15 amino acids. Trimming took 4 bases from V and 7 from J; bases not matched to a gene: 7. For the CDR3, the DNA is TGTGCCAGCAGTTCCCTGACAGGGGGCGCGAACACCATATATTTT. Translating it yields CASSSLTGGANTIYF.

This clonotype occurred many times. The chain carries TRBV12-3 or TRBV12-4 and TRBJ2-7, with unresolved D. V was trimmed by 6 bases and J by 3 bases, leaving 9 bases between them. This CDR3 is built from 12 residues. The CDR3 DNA reads TGTGCCAGCAGCGAATATAGCTACGAGCAGTACTTC. Translation gives CASSEYSYEQYF.

This clonotype came up a few times. This rearrangement joins TRBV12-3 or TRBV12-4 to TRBJ1-1; D unresolved. Trimming cost V 3 bases and J 0 bases, with 11 bases left between them. CDR3 length: 15 residues. The CDR3 here is CASSFPEGMNTEAFF. In DNA, the CDR3 is TGTGCCAGCAGTTTTCCGGAGGGTATGAACACTGAAGCTTTCTTT.

This clonotype was counted only a few times. V gene TRBV19 combines with J gene TRBJ2-3; the D call may be TRBD1 or TRBD2 (5 bases each). V dropped 9 bases and J dropped 1 base, with 17 bases sitting between them. Germline CDR1 is LNHDA and CDR2 is SQIVND (reference sequence). CDR3 length: 15 residues. For the CDR3, the DNA is TGTGCCAGCCGCGTTTTGGTGGGGGGCACAGATACGCAGTATTTT. Its translation is CASRVLVGGTDTQYF.